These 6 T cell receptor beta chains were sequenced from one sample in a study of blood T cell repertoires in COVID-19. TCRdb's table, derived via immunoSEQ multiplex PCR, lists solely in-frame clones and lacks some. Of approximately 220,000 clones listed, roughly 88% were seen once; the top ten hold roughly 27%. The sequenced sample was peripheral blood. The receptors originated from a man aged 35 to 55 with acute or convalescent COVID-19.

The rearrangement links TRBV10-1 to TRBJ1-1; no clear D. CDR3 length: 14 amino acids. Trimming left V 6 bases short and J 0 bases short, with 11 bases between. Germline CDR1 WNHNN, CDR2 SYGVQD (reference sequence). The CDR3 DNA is TGCGCCAGCAGCCAAAACACGATGAACACTGAAGCTTTCTTT. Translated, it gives CASSQNTMNTEAFF.

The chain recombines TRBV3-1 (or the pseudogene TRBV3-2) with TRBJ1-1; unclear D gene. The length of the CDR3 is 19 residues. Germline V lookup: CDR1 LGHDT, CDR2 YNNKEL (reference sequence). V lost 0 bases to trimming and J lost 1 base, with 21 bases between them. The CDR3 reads CASSQDLSSILRRNTEAFF. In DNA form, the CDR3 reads TGTGCCAGCAGCCAAGATTTATCGAGTATTCTGAGGAGGAACACTGAAGCTTTCTTT.

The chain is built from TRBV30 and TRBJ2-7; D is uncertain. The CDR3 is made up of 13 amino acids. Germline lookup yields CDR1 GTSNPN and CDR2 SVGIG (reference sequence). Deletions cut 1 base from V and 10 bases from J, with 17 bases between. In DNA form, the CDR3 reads TGTGCCTGGAGTGGCCAGGCTTACGGCAGCCAGTACTTC. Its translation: CAWSGQAYGSQYF.

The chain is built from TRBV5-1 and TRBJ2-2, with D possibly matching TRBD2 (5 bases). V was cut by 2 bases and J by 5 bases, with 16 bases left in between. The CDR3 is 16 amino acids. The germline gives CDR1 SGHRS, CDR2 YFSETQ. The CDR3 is CASSLLNTGGTGELFF. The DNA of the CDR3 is TGCGCCAGCAGCTTACTCAACACGGGCGGGACCGGGGAGCTGTTTTTT.

The CDR3 DNA is TGTGCCAGCAGCTTAGCGGCTCAGGGGTTATACGAGCAGTACTTC. As protein: CASSLAAQGLYEQYF. The J gene is TRBJ2-7, the V gene TRBV7-2; a weak D match, TRBD1 (6 bases). Trimming took off 0 bases at V and 4 bases at J, with 13 bases between the two ends. The CDR3 is made up of 15 amino acids. Germline assignment: CDR1 SGHTA and CDR2 FQGNSA.

The CDR3 region has the DNA TGTGCCAGTAGTCCCAGGGGTGTCTACGAGCAGTACTTC. Protein sequence: CASSPRGVYEQYF. The chain is built from TRBV19 and TRBJ2-7; TRBD1 is a possible D gene (6 bases). Germline V gene lookup returns CDR1 LNHDA and CDR2 SQIVND (reference sequence). CDR3 length equals 13 residues. Trimming left V 5 bases short and J 3 bases short, with 11 bases between.